The clone carrying this T cell receptor beta chain was picked up many times. The data derive from a study of early T cells in non-severe SARS-CoV-2 infection. TCRdb re-analysed the 5' RACE reads in MiXCR, keeping a single row per CDR3 protein. The table lists about 70,000 distinct CDR3 sequences, over 9% of them singletons. The length of the CDR3 is 16 residues. CDR1 is SGHTA, CDR2 FQGTGA, per germline. V was shortened by 0 bases and J by 5 bases, with 13 bases between the two germline ends. Sequencing was carried out using whole blood. This sequence originates from an adult who was a healthcare worker with PCR-confirmed SARS-CoV-2 infection or an uninfected control (not recorded which). The V and J genes are TRBV7-3 and TRBJ2-2; maybe TRBD1 (6 bases). CDR3 residues: CASSLTSGVGTGELFF. CDR3 DNA sequence: TGTGCCAGCAGCTTAACATCAGGGGTAGGAACCGGGGAGCTGTTTTTT.